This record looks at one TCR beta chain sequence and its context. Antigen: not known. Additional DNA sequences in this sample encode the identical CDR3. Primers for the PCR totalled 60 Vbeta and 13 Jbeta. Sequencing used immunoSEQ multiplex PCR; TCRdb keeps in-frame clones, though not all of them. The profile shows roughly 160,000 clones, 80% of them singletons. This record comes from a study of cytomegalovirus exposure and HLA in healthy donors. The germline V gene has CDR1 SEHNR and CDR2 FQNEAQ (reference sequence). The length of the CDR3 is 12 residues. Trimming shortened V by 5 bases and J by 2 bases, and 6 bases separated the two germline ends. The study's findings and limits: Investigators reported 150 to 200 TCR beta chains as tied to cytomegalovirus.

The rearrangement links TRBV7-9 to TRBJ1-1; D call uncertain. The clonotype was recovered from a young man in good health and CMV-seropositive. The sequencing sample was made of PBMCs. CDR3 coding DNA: TGTGCCAGCAGCCCTTTAAACACTGAAGCTTTCTTT. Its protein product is CASSPLNTEAFF.